The next 3 T cell receptor beta chains were all read from a single sample in a study of blood T cells in healthy people across ages. For the second PCR, which ran for roughly 7 to 11 cycles, a sample-barcoded 5' primer and a J-beta primer mix were used. One entry per CDR3 protein results from TCRdb running MiXCR on the 5' RACE reads. The top ten hold over 20% of the sample, which has about 800,000 distinct CDR3 sequences, 55% to 75% seen once. Sequencing was performed on blood. These receptor sequences come from a man aged 25 to 45 in good health.

This clonotype was observed a single time. V gene TRBV4-1 combines with J gene TRBJ2-5; perhaps TRBD1 as D (5 bases). The DNA end is a closer match to TRBJ2-7, so the J assignment may be wrong. The CDR3 runs 16 residues. Germline CDR1 MGHRA, CDR2 YSYEKL. The CDR3 DNA sequence: TGCGCCAGCAGCCAACAAGGACCGCAGGGAAGGGGCGAGCAGTACTTC. Amino acid sequence: CASSQQGPQGRGEQYF.

This rearrangement joins TRBV20-1 to TRBJ2-7; TRBD1 matches 9 bases. Germline V gene sequence: CDR1 DFQATT, CDR2 SNEGSKA (reference sequence). J lost 4 bases, V lost 3 bases, and 1 base had no gene match. This CDR3 is 12 amino acids long. CDR3 in amino acids: CSASGTGYEQYF. The CDR3 nucleotides read TGCAGTGCTAGCGGGACAGGGTACGAGCAGTACTTC.

The chain uses TRBV4-1 and TRBJ2-1; perhaps TRBD1 as D (6 bases). With 3 bases removed from V and 1 base from J, the gap between germline ends came to 10 bases. Germline CDR1 reads MGHRA; CDR2 reads YSYEKL. The CDR3 has 15 amino acids. The CDR3 DNA follows: TGCGCCAGCAGCCAGACAGGACCTTCCTACAATGAGCAGTTCTTC. Its translation: CASSQTGPSYNEQFF.